Each of the 8 T cell receptor beta chains below was sequenced from the same sample in a study of technical replicates of blood from a few donors. Repertoires were generated with immunoSEQ multiplex PCR, while TCRdb's copy carries only in-frame clones and drops some. The sample gives about 79,000 clones, about nine tenths of which show up once; about 0.4% is in the top ten. The sequenced sample consisted of T cells isolated from PBMCs. Receptor source: a human donor in good health. Some clones in this sample may be carry-over from other donors' samples.

The V gene is TRBV29-1, the J gene TRBJ2-7; D is possibly TRBD1 (5 bases). Germline lookup yields CDR1 SQVTM and CDR2 ANQGSEA. The germline V and J ends were trimmed by 2 bases and 7 bases, with 12 bases remaining between them. The CDR3 spans 12 residues. CDR3 sequence: CSVEQGFEEQYF. The CDR3 DNA sequence: TGCAGCGTTGAACAGGGTTTTGAGGAGCAGTACTTC.

The rearrangement joins TRBV19 to TRBJ2-1, with unresolved D. Germline lookup yields CDR1 LNHDA and CDR2 SQIVND (reference sequence). This CDR3 is 14 amino acids long. The V end lost 5 bases, the J end lost 4 bases, and 12 bases lay between the germline ends. CDR3 bases: TGTGCCAGTAGTCCGCGGTCATCATACAATGAGCAGTTCTTC. It translates to CASSPRSSYNEQFF.

The chain employs TRBV30 and TRBJ1-2, with D unresolved. V lost 0 bases to trimming and J lost 4 bases, with 21 bases between them. Germline CDR1 is GTSNPN and CDR2 is SVGIG (reference sequence). The CDR3 covers 17 residues. The CDR3 loop is CAWSVRRARQPFYGYTF. For the CDR3, the DNA is TGTGCCTGGAGTGTAAGACGCGCCAGGCAGCCCTTCTATGGCTACACCTTC. The complete variable domain, with remaining parts taken from reference TRBV30 and TRBJ1-2, reads SQTIHQWPATLVQPVGSPLSLECTVEGTSNPNLYWYRQAAGRGLQLLFYSVGIGQISSEVPQNLSASRPQDRQFILSSKKLLLSDSGFYLCAWSVRRARQPFYGYTFGSGTRLTVV.

This sequence joins TRBV7-9 and TRBJ1-4, with 8 bases fitting TRBD1. The CDR3 extends over 16 amino acids. V was pared by 1 base and J by 7 bases, with 8 bases of the junction left unmatched. CDR1 is SEHNR, CDR2 FQNEAQ, per germline (reference sequence). This CDR3 is CASSLVGRQGSEKLFF. The CDR3, as DNA: TGTGCCAGCAGCTTAGTAGGGCGACAGGGGAGTGAAAAACTGTTTTTT.

The chain has TRBV21-1 and TRBJ1-1. TRBV21-1 is marked as a pseudogene. The CDR3 extends over 13 amino acids. CDR3: CASKDLGNTEAFF. The CDR3 DNA follows: TGTGCCAGCAAGGATCTAGGGAACACTGAAGCTTTCTTT.

This chain links TRBV6-6 with TRBJ2-7, with TRBD2 identical over 9 bases. The CDR3 spans 14 residues. J lost 4 bases, V lost 4 bases, and 5 bases had no gene match. Germline V gives CDR1 MNHNY, CDR2 SVGAGI (reference sequence). For the CDR3, the DNA is TGTGCCAGCAGTTTTGCGGGAGGGCCGTACGAGCAGTACTTC. Translated, it gives CASSFAGGPYEQYF.

The rearrangement joins TRBV12-5 to TRBJ2-1; D is possibly TRBD2 (6 bases). The CDR3 extends over 15 amino acids. Trimming cost V 3 bases and J 0 bases, with 9 bases left between them. The V gene's germline CDR1 is LGHNT and CDR2 FRNRAP. CDR3 nucleotides: TGTGCTAGTGGTTTAGGGGACTTCTCCTACAATGAGCAGTTCTTC. Residues: CASGLGDFSYNEQFF.

V gene TRBV7-9 combines with J gene TRBJ2-7; D is undetermined. Germline lookup yields CDR1 SEHNR and CDR2 FQNEAQ (reference sequence). This CDR3 is built from 11 residues. The ends were cut back, 5 bases at V and 5 bases at J, with 7 bases in the middle. DNA of the CDR3: TGTGCCAGCAGCCCCTCGGACGAGCAGTACTTC. This codes for CASSPSDEQYF.